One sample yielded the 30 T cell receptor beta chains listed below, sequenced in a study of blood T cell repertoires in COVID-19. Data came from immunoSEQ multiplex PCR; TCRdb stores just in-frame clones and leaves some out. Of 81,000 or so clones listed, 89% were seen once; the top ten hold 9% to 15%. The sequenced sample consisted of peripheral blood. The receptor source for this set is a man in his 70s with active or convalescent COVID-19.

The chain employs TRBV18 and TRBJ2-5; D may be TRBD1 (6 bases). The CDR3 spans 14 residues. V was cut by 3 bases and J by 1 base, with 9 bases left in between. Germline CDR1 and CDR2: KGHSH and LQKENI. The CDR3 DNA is TGTGCCAGCTCACCGGGGACACCCCAAGAGACCCAGTACTTC. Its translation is CASSPGTPQETQYF.

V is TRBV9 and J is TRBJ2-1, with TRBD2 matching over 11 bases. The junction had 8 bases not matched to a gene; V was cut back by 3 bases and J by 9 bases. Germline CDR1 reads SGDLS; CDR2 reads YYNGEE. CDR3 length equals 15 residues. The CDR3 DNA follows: TGTGCCAGCAGCGGTAGCGGGGGGGCGTCTGGTGAGCAGTTCTTC. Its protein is CASSGSGGASGEQFF.

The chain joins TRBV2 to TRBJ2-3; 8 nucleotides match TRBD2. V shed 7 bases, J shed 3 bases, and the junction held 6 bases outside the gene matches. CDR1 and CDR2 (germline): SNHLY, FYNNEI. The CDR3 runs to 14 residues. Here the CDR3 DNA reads TGTGCCAGCACGAAGGCGGGGGGAACAGATACGCAGTATTTT. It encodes CASTKAGGTDTQYF.

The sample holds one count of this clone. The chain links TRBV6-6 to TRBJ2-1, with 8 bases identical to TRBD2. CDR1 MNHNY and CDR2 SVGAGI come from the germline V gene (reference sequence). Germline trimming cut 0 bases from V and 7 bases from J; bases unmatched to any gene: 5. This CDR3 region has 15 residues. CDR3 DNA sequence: TGTGCCAGCAGTTACTCACCGGGACTAGGGAATGAGCAGTTCTTC. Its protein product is CASSYSPGLGNEQFF.

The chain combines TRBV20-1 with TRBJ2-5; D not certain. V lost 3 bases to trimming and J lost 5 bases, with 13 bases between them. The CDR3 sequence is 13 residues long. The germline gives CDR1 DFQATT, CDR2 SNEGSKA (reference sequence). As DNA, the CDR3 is TGCAGTGCTAGTTTTCAGGTCCGCGAGACCCAGTACTTC. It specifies CSASFQVRETQYF.

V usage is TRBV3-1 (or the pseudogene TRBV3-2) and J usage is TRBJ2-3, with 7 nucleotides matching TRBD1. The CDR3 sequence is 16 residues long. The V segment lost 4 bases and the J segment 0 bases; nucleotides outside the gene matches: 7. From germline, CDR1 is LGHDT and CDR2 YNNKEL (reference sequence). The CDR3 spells CASSPGTAASTDTQYF. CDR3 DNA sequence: TGTGCCAGCAGCCCCGGGACAGCTGCTAGCACAGATACGCAGTATTTT.

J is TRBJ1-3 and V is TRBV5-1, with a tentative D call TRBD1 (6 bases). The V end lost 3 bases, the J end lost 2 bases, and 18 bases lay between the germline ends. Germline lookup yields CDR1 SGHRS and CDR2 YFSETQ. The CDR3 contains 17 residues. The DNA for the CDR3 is TGCGCCAGCAGCTCTGGGCCACAGGGCCAGGCTGGAAACACCATATATTTT. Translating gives CASSSGPQGQAGNTIYF.

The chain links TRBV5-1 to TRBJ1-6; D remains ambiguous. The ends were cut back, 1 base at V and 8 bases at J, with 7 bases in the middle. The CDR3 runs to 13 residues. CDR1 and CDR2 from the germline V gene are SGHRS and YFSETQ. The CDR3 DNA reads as TGCGCCAGCAGCTTGTCGGGAGATTCACCCCTCCACTTT. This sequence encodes CASSLSGDSPLHF.

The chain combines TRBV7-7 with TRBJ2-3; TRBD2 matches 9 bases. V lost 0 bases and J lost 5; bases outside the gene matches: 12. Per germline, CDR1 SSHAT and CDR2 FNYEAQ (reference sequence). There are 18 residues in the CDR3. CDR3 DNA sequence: TGTGCCAGCAGCTTAGCCCCTTGGGGCGGGGGGGCAAGAGATACGCAGTATTTT. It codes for CASSLAPWGGGARDTQYF.

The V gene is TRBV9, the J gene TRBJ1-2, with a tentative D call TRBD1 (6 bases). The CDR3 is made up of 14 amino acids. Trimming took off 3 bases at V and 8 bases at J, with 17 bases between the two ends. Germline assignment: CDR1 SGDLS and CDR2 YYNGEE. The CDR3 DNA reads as TGTGCCAGCAGCGCCGGCCGGCAGGGGAGCGGCTACACCTTC. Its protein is CASSAGRQGSGYTF.

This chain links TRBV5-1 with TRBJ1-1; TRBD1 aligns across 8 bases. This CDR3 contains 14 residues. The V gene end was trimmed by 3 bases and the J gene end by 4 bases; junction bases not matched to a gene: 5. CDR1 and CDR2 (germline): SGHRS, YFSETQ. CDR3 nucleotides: TGCGCCAGCAGCTCAGGGGGCCGTGGCACTGAAGCTTTCTTT. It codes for CASSSGGRGTEAFF.

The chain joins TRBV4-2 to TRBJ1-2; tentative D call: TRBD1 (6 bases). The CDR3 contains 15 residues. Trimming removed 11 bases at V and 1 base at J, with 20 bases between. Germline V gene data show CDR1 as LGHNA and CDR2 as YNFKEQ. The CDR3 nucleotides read TGTGCCGCGGGGGGCCGGGCAGGCAATAACTATGGCTACACCTTC. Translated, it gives CAAGGRAGNNYGYTF.

The CDR3 DNA follows: TGTGCCAGCAGCAAGAACACTGAAGCTTTCTTT. Translation: CASSKNTEAFF. The chain employs TRBV27 and TRBJ1-1, with no clear D. Germline CDR1 and CDR2: MNHEY and SMNVEV (reference sequence). There are 11 residues in the CDR3. V was clipped by 6 bases and J by 1 base, with 3 bases between them.

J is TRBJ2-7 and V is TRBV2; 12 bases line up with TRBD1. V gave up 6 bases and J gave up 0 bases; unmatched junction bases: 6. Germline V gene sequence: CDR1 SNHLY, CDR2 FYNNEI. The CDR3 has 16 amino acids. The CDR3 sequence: CASRRGQGADSYEQYF. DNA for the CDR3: TGTGCCAGCAGGCGGGGACAGGGGGCGGACTCCTACGAGCAGTACTTC.

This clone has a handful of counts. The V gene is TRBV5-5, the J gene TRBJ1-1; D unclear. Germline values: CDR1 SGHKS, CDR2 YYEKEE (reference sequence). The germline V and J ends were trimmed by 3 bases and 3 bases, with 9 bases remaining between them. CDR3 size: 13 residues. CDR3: CASSSTIDTEAFF. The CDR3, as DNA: TGTGCCAGCAGCTCGACAATAGACACTGAAGCTTTCTTT.

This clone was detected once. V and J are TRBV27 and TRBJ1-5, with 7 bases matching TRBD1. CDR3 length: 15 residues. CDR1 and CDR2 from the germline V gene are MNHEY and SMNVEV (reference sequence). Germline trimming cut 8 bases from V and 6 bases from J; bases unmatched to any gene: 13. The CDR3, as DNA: TGTGCCAGCCAAGGAGACAGGGAACTGGGTCAGCCCCAGCATTTT. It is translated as CASQGDRELGQPQHF.

This chain's CDR3 is CASSWQTTNTEAFF. As DNA, the CDR3 is TGTGCCAGCAGTTGGCAGACAACGAACACTGAAGCTTTCTTT. The rearrangement joins TRBV6-6 to TRBJ1-1; no reliable D call. V was clipped by 4 bases and J by 1 base, with 10 bases between them. Per germline, CDR1 MNHNY and CDR2 SVGAGI (reference sequence). This CDR3 is built from 14 residues.

The CDR3 sequence is CASSAGKLSYQETQYF. The CDR3 nucleotides are TGTGCCAGTAGTGCGGGGAAACTGTCCTACCAAGAGACCCAGTACTTC. The rearrangement links TRBV19 to TRBJ2-5; tentative D call: TRBD2 (6 bases). Germline V gene lookup returns CDR1 LNHDA and CDR2 SQIVND (reference sequence). V lost 5 bases and J 0 bases, leaving 16 bases between the germline ends. This CDR3 has 16 amino acids.

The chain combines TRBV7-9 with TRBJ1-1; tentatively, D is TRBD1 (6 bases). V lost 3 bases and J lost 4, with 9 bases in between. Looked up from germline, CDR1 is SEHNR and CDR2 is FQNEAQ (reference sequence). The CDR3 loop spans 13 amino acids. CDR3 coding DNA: TGTGCCAGCAGCTTGGGGGCGGGCACTGAAGCTTTCTTT. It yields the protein CASSLGAGTEAFF.

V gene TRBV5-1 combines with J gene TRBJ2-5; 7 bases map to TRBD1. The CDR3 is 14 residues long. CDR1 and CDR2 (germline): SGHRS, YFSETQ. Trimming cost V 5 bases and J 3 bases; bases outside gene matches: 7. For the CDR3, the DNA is TGCGCCAGCAGGCCTACCGGGACAGAAGAGACCCAGTACTTC. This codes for CASRPTGTEETQYF.

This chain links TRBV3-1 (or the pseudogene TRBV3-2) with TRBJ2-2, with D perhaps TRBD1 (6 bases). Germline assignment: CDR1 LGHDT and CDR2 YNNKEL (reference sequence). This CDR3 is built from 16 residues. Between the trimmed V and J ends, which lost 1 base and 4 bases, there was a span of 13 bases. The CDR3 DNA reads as TGTGCCAGCAGCCAAGGAGCAGGGGCAAGCACCGGGGAGCTGTTTTTT. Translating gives CASSQGAGASTGELFF.

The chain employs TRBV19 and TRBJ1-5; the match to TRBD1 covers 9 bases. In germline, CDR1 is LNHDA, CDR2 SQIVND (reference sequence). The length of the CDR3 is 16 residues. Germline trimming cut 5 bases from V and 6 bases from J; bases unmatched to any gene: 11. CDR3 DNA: TGTGCCAGTAGTGCCGGCCGGGACAGGGCACCTCAGCCCCAGCATTTT. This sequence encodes CASSAGRDRAPQPQHF.

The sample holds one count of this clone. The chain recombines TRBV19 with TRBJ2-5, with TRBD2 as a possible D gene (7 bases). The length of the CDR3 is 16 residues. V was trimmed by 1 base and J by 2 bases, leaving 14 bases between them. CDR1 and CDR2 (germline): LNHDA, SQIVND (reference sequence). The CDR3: CASSIGGGGIQETQYF. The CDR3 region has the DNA TGTGCCAGTAGTATAGGAGGGGGGGGAATACAAGAGACCCAGTACTTC.

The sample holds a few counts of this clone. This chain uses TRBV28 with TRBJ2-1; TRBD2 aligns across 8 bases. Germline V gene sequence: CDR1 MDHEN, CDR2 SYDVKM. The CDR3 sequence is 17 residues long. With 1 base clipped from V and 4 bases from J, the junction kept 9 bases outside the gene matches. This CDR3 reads CASSLFSMAGGYNEQFF. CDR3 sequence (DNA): TGTGCCAGCAGTTTATTTTCTATGGCGGGGGGTTACAATGAGCAGTTCTTC.

CDR3: CASSFGGAFSYNEQFF. The CDR3 bases are TGTGCCAGCAGCTTCGGGGGGGCCTTCTCCTACAATGAGCAGTTCTTC. The chain joins TRBV7-8 to TRBJ2-1; TRBD2 matches 8 bases. Trimming took 3 bases from V and 0 from J; bases not matched to a gene: 4. Looked up from germline, CDR1 is SGHVS and CDR2 is FQNEAQ. The CDR3 extends over 16 amino acids. The full variable domain, in which reference TRBV7-8 and TRBJ2-1 provide the parts outside the CDR3, is GAGVSQSPRYKVAKRGQDVALRCDPISGHVSLFWYQQALGQGPEFLTYFQNEAQLDKSGLPSDRFFAERPEGSVSTLKIQRTQQEDSAVYLCASSFGGAFSYNEQFFGPGTRLTVL.

The CDR3 region has the DNA TGTGCCACCAGTGACCGACATACAGGGGACACCGGGGAGCTGTTTTTT. This encodes CATSDRHTGDTGELFF. The rearrangement links TRBV24-1 to TRBJ2-2; 7 bases align to TRBD1. Germline V gene data show CDR1 as KGHDR and CDR2 as SFDVKD. The trim removed 4 bases at V and 3 bases at J, leaving 7 bases unmatched. This CDR3 is built from 16 residues.

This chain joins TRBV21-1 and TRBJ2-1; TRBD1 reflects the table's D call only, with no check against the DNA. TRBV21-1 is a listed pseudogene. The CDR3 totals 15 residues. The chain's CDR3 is CAPGVGGKTYNEQFF. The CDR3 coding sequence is TGTGCCCCAGGGGTAGGGGGCAAGACCTACAATGAGCAGTTCTTC.

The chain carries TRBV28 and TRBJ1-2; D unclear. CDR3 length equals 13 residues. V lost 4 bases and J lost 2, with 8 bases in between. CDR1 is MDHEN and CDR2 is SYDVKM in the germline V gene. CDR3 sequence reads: CASSSRANYGYTF. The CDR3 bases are TGTGCCAGCAGTTCGAGAGCAAACTATGGCTACACCTTC.

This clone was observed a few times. The CDR3 loop reads CASSYSGGGNTIYF. The CDR3 DNA reads TGTGCCAGCAGTTACTCGGGAGGGGGAAACACCATATATTTT. The chain has TRBV6-6 and TRBJ1-3; D is ambiguous. This CDR3 spans 14 amino acids. Trimming stripped 0 bases from V and 4 bases from J, with 7 bases between. Germline V gene lookup returns CDR1 MNHNY and CDR2 SVGAGI (reference sequence).

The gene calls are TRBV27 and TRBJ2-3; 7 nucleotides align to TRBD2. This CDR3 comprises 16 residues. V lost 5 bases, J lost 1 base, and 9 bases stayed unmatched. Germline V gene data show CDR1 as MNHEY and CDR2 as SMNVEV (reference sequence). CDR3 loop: CASSLLGAGRTDTQYF. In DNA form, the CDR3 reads TGTGCCAGCAGTCTCCTGGGAGCGGGACGCACAGATACGCAGTATTTT.